These 22 T cell receptor beta chains share one sample of origin, sequenced in a study of blood T cells in healthy people across ages. Next came a second PCR, run for 7 to 11 cycles, which used a sample-barcoded 5' primer along with a J-beta primer mix. TCRdb re-analysed the 5' RACE reads in MiXCR, keeping a single row per CDR3 protein. This table has approximately 820,000 distinct CDR3 sequences, approximately 44% appearing once. The specimen sequenced was blood. These receptors all come from a man aged 55 to 70 in good health.

The rearrangement joins TRBV6-2 or TRBV6-3 to TRBJ1-5; D is perhaps TRBD1 (6 bases). CDR3 size: 18 residues. The V and J ends lost 0 bases and 1 base respectively, with 16 bases between them. Germline CDR1 reads MNHEY; CDR2 reads SVGEGT. CDR3 DNA sequence: TGTGCCAGCAGTTACTCGAAGGCAGGGGAGCGGAGCAATCAGCCCCAGCATTTT. It is translated as CASSYSKAGERSNQPQHF.

This clonotype was seen a few times. The chain has TRBV5-5 and TRBJ1-2; 9 bases line up with TRBD1. Germline assignment: CDR1 SGHKS and CDR2 YYEKEE (reference sequence). This CDR3 comprises 16 residues. Trimming took 5 bases from V and 6 from J; bases not matched to a gene: 14. CDR3 bases: TGTGCCAGCAGAAGGAGGGAGACAGGGGGTATCGATGGCTACACCTTC. Its protein is CASRRRETGGIDGYTF.

The chain carries TRBV6-1 and TRBJ2-5; no clear D gene. The end of the DNA is better explained by TRBJ2-7, so the J call may be wrong. The CDR3 sequence is 14 residues long. Germline V gives CDR1 MNHNS, CDR2 SASEGT. The CDR3 DNA is TGTGCCAGCAGTGATTGGGTAAGACCCTACGAGCAGTACTTC. It specifies CASSDWVRPYEQYF.

The chain joins TRBV20-1 to TRBJ1-2, with 9 bases lining up with TRBD1. V lost 6 bases to trimming and J lost 4 bases; unmatched junction nucleotides: 9. This CDR3 has 14 residues. Germline V gene data show CDR1 as DFQATT and CDR2 as SNEGSKA (reference sequence). The CDR3 here is CSARRDRASYGYTF. The CDR3 nucleotides read TGCAGTGCCAGGAGGGACAGGGCTTCCTATGGCTACACCTTC.

The genes are TRBV9 and TRBJ2-1; 13 nucleotides match TRBD2. Germline loops: CDR1 SGDLS, CDR2 YYNGEE. This CDR3 contains 17 residues. The V segment lost 3 bases and the J segment 1 base; nucleotides outside the gene matches: 4. The CDR3 loop is CASSELAGGQSYNEQFF. The DNA of the CDR3 is TGTGCCAGCAGCGAACTAGCGGGGGGGCAATCCTACAATGAGCAGTTCTTC. The whole variable domain, filled in from reference TRBV9 and TRBJ2-1, reads DSGVTQTPKHLITATGQRVTLRCSPRSGDLSVYWYQQSLDQGLQFLIQYYNGEERAKGNILERFSAQQFPDLHSELNLSSLELGDSALYFCASSELAGGQSYNEQFFGPGTRLTVL.

This clonotype has more than one count but fewer than ten. The chain uses TRBV15 and TRBJ2-3, with TRBD1 matching 9 bases. The trim removed 5 bases at V and 3 bases at J, leaving 6 bases unmatched. CDR1 and CDR2 from the germline V gene are LNHNV and YYDKDF (reference sequence). This CDR3 is built from 15 residues. CDR3 residues: CATSDRGEGTDTQYF. CDR3 DNA: TGTGCCACCAGCGACAGGGGGGAAGGTACAGATACGCAGTATTTT.

The gene calls are TRBV12-3 or TRBV12-4 and TRBJ2-5; tentatively, D is TRBD2 (6 bases). This CDR3 has 16 residues. The V and J ends lost 6 bases and 11 bases respectively, with 28 bases between them. CDR3 DNA sequence: TGTGCCAGCAGCGGGAGCTCCGGGACGTTTCTCCTTGAGCAGTACTTC. The encoded protein is CASSGSSGTFLLEQYF.

This chain links TRBV11-2 with TRBJ2-1; D is uncertain. The tail of the sequence fits TRBJ2-7 better, so the J call may be wrong. The CDR3 consists of 12 residues. Germline CDR1 and CDR2: SGHAT and FQNNGV. The CDR3 here is CASSSEYNEQYF. The DNA of the CDR3 is TGTGCCAGCAGCTCGGAGTACAATGAGCAGTACTTC.

This clonotype was recorded a few times. CDR3 region: CASSLARVSGGAAYDEQYF. The DNA of the CDR3 is TGTGCCAGCAGCTTAGCGCGGGTTAGCGGGGGGGCAGCATACGACGAGCAGTACTTC. The genes are TRBV7-2 and TRBJ2-7; 11 bases line up with TRBD2. The junction had 15 bases not matched to a gene; V was cut back by 0 bases and J by 5 bases. Germline V gene sequence: CDR1 SGHTA, CDR2 FQGNSA. The CDR3 runs 19 residues.

This clonotype was seen more than once but under ten times. The chain recombines TRBV7-9 with TRBJ2-3; the match to TRBD1 covers 7 bases. From germline, CDR1 is SEHNR and CDR2 FQNEAQ (reference sequence). The CDR3 consists of 16 residues. With V trimmed by 5 bases and J by 0 bases, 8 bases remained unmatched. CDR3 protein: CASSKRVGQSTDTQYF. As DNA, the CDR3 is TGTGCCAGCAGCAAGCGAGTGGGACAGAGCACAGATACGCAGTATTTT.

The chain couples TRBV6-2 or TRBV6-3 to TRBJ2-1; TRBD2 matches 7 bases. CDR1 and CDR2 (germline): MNHEY, SVGEGT. J lost 3 bases, V lost 5 bases, and 7 bases had no gene match. This CDR3 spans 15 amino acids. The CDR3: CASSPASGNYNEQFF. The CDR3 bases are TGTGCCAGCAGTCCGGCTAGCGGAAACTACAATGAGCAGTTCTTC.

This chain connects TRBV6-1 to TRBJ1-2, with D tentatively TRBD1 (6 bases). The ends were cut back, 6 bases at V and 2 bases at J, with 22 bases in the middle. The CDR3 totals 17 residues. Germline V gene sequence: CDR1 MNHNS, CDR2 SASEGT. CDR3 sequence: CASRGVGGLKGNYGYTF. The CDR3 coding sequence is TGTGCCAGCAGAGGGGTAGGGGGGCTGAAGGGAAACTATGGCTACACCTTC.

In this sample, this clonotype turned up a few times. V usage is TRBV7-9 and J usage is TRBJ2-1, with D hard to call. The CDR3 extends over 12 amino acids. From germline, CDR1 is SEHNR and CDR2 FQNEAQ (reference sequence). V shed 6 bases and J shed 7 bases, with 10 bases lying between them. In nucleotides, the CDR3 is TGTGCCAGCAGGCAAATGGGAAATGAGCAGTTCTTC. Encoded protein: CASRQMGNEQFF.

The chain has TRBV6-2 or TRBV6-3 and TRBJ1-5, with TRBD1 matching 11 bases. CDR3 length: 15 residues. V lost 6 bases and J lost 11; bases outside the gene matches: 12. Germline V gives CDR1 MNHEY, CDR2 SVGEGT. This chain's CDR3 is CASRPDRGRGSAQHF. DNA of the CDR3: TGTGCCAGCAGACCGGACAGGGGGCGGGGGTCGGCCCAGCATTTT.

The V and J genes are TRBV2 and TRBJ2-5; no definite D call. V was shortened by 5 bases and J by 1 base, with 11 bases between the two germline ends. The CDR3 runs to 14 residues. Germline V CDR1 and CDR2: SNHLY, FYNNEI. CDR3 in amino acids: CASSNTDLQETQYF. The CDR3 DNA reads TGTGCCAGCAGTAATACAGATCTCCAAGAGACCCAGTACTTC.

This clonotype was observed a few times. The chain recombines TRBV12-3 or TRBV12-4 with TRBJ2-3; 8 bases agree with TRBD1. The trim removed 3 bases at V and 3 bases at J, leaving 5 bases unmatched. This CDR3 region has 15 residues. As DNA, the CDR3 is TGTGCCAGCAGTTTTTTGAGACAGGGGACAGATACGCAGTATTTT. This gives the protein CASSFLRQGTDTQYF.

The rearrangement links TRBV28 to TRBJ2-4, with 9 nucleotides matching TRBD1. With the DNA end fitting TRBJ2-7 better, the J assignment may be wrong. Germline V lookup: CDR1 MDHEN, CDR2 SYDVKM. There are 15 residues in the CDR3. The CDR3 spells CASSLAGTGIIEQYF. The CDR3 nucleotides read TGTGCCAGCAGTTTAGCCGGGACAGGGATCATCGAGCAGTACTTC.

The gene calls are TRBV5-5 and TRBJ1-2; no clear D. This CDR3 has 11 residues. Trimming removed 4 bases from V and 8 bases from J, with 9 bases in between. Germline-derived CDR1 and CDR2 are SGHKS and YYEKEE (reference sequence). The CDR3 sequence: CASSMGPGYTF. CDR3 coding DNA: TGTGCCAGCAGCATGGGCCCGGGCTACACCTTC.

The CDR3 region has the DNA TGTGCCACCAGCGTCGACCGGGACAGTTTTTACGAGCAGTACTTC. Residues: CATSVDRDSFYEQYF. V is TRBV15 and J is TRBJ2-7, with 7 bases aligning to TRBD1. Losses at the gene ends were 5 bases for V and 4 bases for J; bases not matched to a gene: 11. Per germline, CDR1 LNHNV and CDR2 YYDKDF (reference sequence). This CDR3 is 15 amino acids long.

This clonotype was detected a few times. This sequence joins TRBV24-1 and TRBJ2-5; D not resolved. Trimming removed 8 bases at V and 5 bases at J, with 14 bases between. Germline-derived CDR1 and CDR2 are KGHDR and SFDVKD. This CDR3 comprises 13 residues. The CDR3 sequence is CATTAAYGETQYF. In DNA form, the CDR3 reads TGTGCCACCACGGCGGCCTATGGCGAGACCCAGTACTTC.

This clonotype turned up a few times. This chain links TRBV7-9 with TRBJ2-1; 8 positions match TRBD2. CDR1 is SEHNR and CDR2 is FQNEAQ in the germline V gene (reference sequence). The ends lost 2 bases at V and 6 bases at J; junction bases unmatched: 3. The length of the CDR3 is 14 residues. The CDR3 sequence: CASSLTAGVNEQFF. CDR3 in DNA: TGTGCCAGCAGCTTAACAGCGGGAGTCAATGAGCAGTTCTTC.

V gene TRBV6-1 combines with J gene TRBJ2-3; the D gene is possibly TRBD1 (5 bases). CDR1 is MNHNS, CDR2 SASEGT, per germline. This CDR3 is built from 14 residues. The V gene lost 2 bases and the J gene lost 3 bases, with 9 bases spanning the gap. DNA of the CDR3: TGTGCCAGCAGTGAAAGGGGCCGTACAGATACGCAGTATTTT. Translation: CASSERGRTDTQYF.